The 8 T cell receptor beta chains below were found in one sample sequenced in a study of technical replicates of blood from a handful of donors. Some clones are missing from TCRdb's copy, which holds only in-frame ones; the method was immunoSEQ multiplex PCR. The data show some 74,000 clones, around 90% seen once. Sequenced: T cells isolated from PBMCs. These receptors all come from a human donor in good health.

The chain uses TRBV2 and TRBJ2-2; D not certain. This CDR3 has 16 amino acids. Germline lookup yields CDR1 SNHLY and CDR2 FYNNEI. V gave up 2 bases and J gave up 1 base, with 11 bases separating them. CDR3 DNA: TGTGCCAGCAGTGAATTAGGCGGAAGGAACACCGGGGAGCTGTTTTTT. Translated, it gives CASSELGGRNTGELFF.

This clone was found once. The chain couples TRBV27 to TRBJ1-1; D is undetermined. The CDR3 runs 14 residues. V was pared by 5 bases and J by 7 bases, with 17 bases between. The germline CDR1 and CDR2 sequences are MNHEY and SMNVEV (reference sequence). CDR3 sequence reads: CASSPFITGDEAFF. The CDR3 DNA reads TGTGCCAGCAGTCCTTTTATCACCGGTGATGAAGCTTTCTTT.

V and J are TRBV30 and TRBJ2-3, with 10 bases lining up with TRBD2. The germline V gene encodes CDR1 GTSNPN and CDR2 SVGIG (reference sequence). The CDR3 length is 16 residues. V dropped 3 bases and J dropped 2; count of bases not matched to a gene: 8. The CDR3 region is CAWSPGLADITDTQYF. DNA of the CDR3: TGTGCCTGGAGCCCAGGACTAGCGGACATCACAGATACGCAGTATTTT.

This chain connects TRBV5-6 to TRBJ2-1, with TRBD1 identical over 12 bases. V shed 4 bases and J 14 bases; nucleotides not matched to a gene: 16. Germline lookup yields CDR1 SGHDT and CDR2 YYEEEE. The CDR3 is 16 amino acids. The CDR3 protein is CASSLEVGTGGRPEFF. The CDR3 DNA reads as TGTGCCAGCAGCCTAGAGGTGGGGACAGGGGGCAGGCCGGAGTTCTTC. Combining the CDR3 with reference TRBV5-6 and TRBJ2-1 gives the whole variable domain DAGVTQSPTHLIKTRGQQVTLRCSPKSGHDTVSWYQQALGQGPQFIFQYYEEEERQRGNFPDRFSGHQFPNYSSELNVNALLLGDSALYLCASSLEVGTGGRPEFFGPGTRLTVL.

DNA of the CDR3: TGCGCCAGCAGTGAGGTAGCGGGGCGACTCACAGATACGCAGTATTTT. Its translation is CASSEVAGRLTDTQYF. The chain combines TRBV10-2 with TRBJ2-3, with 8 bases that match TRBD2. This CDR3 is built from 16 residues. V shed 2 bases and J 2 bases; nucleotides not matched to a gene: 6. Germline values: CDR1 WSHSY, CDR2 SAAADI.

The rearrangement uses TRBV5-6 and TRBJ1-2; D is perhaps TRBD1 (5 bases). Germline CDR1 and CDR2: SGHDT and YYEEEE. The V gene lost 0 bases and the J gene lost 2 bases, with 8 bases spanning the gap. This CDR3 is 14 amino acids long. The CDR3 reads CASSLAGENYGYTF. Written as DNA, the CDR3 is TGTGCCAGCAGCTTGGCGGGGGAAAACTATGGCTACACCTTC.

The chain links TRBV27 to TRBJ2-7, with 8 bases matching TRBD2. J was trimmed by 6 bases and V by 6 bases; bases with no gene match: 13. This CDR3 is built from 15 residues. Germline V lookup: CDR1 MNHEY, CDR2 SMNVEV (reference sequence). CDR3 coding DNA: TGTGCCAGCAGCCCCCGACTAGCGCCGTCTGGCGAGCAGTACTTC. This encodes CASSPRLAPSGEQYF.

The gene calls are TRBV11-2 and TRBJ1-2, with 7 nucleotides matching TRBD1. Per the germline V gene, CDR1 is SGHAT and CDR2 is FQNNGV. The CDR3 loop spans 15 amino acids. Unmatched junction bases numbered 6, after V lost 1 base and J lost 4 bases. CDR3 in amino acids: CASSLVGTAAYGYTF. CDR3 DNA: TGTGCCAGCAGCTTAGTTGGGACAGCGGCCTATGGCTACACCTTC.